A selection of T cell receptor beta chains follows, all from one sample in a study of blood T cell repertoires in COVID-19. Method: immunoSEQ multiplex PCR; TCRdb's copy keeps in-frame clones and lacks some. In the table there are around 100,000 clones, 90% of which are singletons. Sequenced material: peripheral blood. The receptor set was obtained from a middle-aged man with acute or convalescent COVID-19. CDR3s include the opening cysteine and the closing phenylalanine or tryptophan. Each record gives: V gene, D gene, J gene, clone size, CDR3 protein, CDR3 DNA. The D gene is left open where the match is weak. Size is stated for part of the rows, as once, few or many counts, or as a class when the clone is expanded.

>TRBV28|TRBD2|TRBJ2-7|-
CASRLAGVSYEQYF
TGTGCCAGCAGGCTAGCGGGAGTCTCCTACGAGCAGTACTTC
>TRBV6-5|-|TRBJ1-6|-
CASSQGTSYNSPLHF
TGTGCCAGCAGCCAGGGAACCTCCTATAATTCACCCCTCCACTTT
>TRBV7-8|TRBD2|TRBJ2-1|-
CASSPLAGDMNEQFF
TGTGCCAGCAGCCCATTAGCGGGAGACATGAATGAGCAGTTCTTC
>TRBV9|TRBD1|TRBJ2-1|-
CASSVGMDRGTYNEQFF
TGTGCCAGCAGCGTAGGAATGGACAGGGGGACCTACAATGAGCAGTTCTTC
>TRBV27|-|TRBJ1-1|once
CASSLLSGGGTEAFF
TGTGCCAGCAGTTTATTGAGTGGCGGAGGGACTGAAGCTTTCTTT
>TRBV30|TRBD1|TRBJ1-5|once
CAWSPGGVSNQPQHF
TGTGCCTGGAGCCCAGGGGGCGTAAGCAATCAGCCCCAGCATTTT
>TRBV11-3|-|TRBJ1-4|once
CASSFGTLGISEKLFF
TGTGCCAGCAGCTTCGGGACTCTGGGAATATCTGAAAAACTGTTTTTT
>TRBV11-2|TRBD1|TRBJ1-5|once
CASSQGTAQPQHF
TGTGCCAGCAGCCAGGGGACAGCCCAGCCCCAGCATTTT
>TRBV29-1|-|TRBJ1-1|-
CSVEKGETEAFF
TGCAGCGTTGAAAAAGGGGAAACTGAAGCTTTCTTT
>TRBV10-3|TRBD1|TRBJ1-4|-
CAISGQGAGSNEKLFF
TGTGCCATCAGCGGACAGGGGGCAGGGAGTAATGAAAAACTGTTTTTT
>TRBV3-1/TRBV3-2|-|TRBJ2-1|-
CASSQEVAGTFF
TGTGCCAGCAGCCAAGAAGTGGCGGGGACGTTCTTC
>TRBV3-1/TRBV3-2|-|TRBJ2-7|-
CASSQVVRGEQYF
TGTGCCAGCAGCCAAGTGGTAAGAGGAGAGCAGTACTTC
>TRBV4-1|TRBD2|TRBJ2-1|-
CASSQVRPGLVGNEQFF
TGCGCCAGCAGCCAAGTTCGGCCGGGACTAGTGGGTAATGAGCAGTTCTTC
>TRBV7-8|TRBD1|TRBJ1-1|-
CASSPRRLTGATEAFF
TGTGCCAGCAGCCCCCGACGGCTAACAGGGGCCACTGAAGCTTTCTTT
>TRBV2|TRBD1|TRBJ2-7|once
CASRDRPYEQYF
TGTGCCAGCAGGGACAGGCCCTACGAGCAGTACTTC
>TRBV6-5|-|TRBJ1-5|-
CASRQGINQPQHF
TGTGCCAGCAGGCAGGGGATCAATCAGCCCCAGCATTTT
>TRBV28|TRBD1|TRBJ1-1|-
CASSPGGTGGGTEAFF
TGTGCCAGCAGTCCTGGGGGGACAGGGGGCGGCACTGAAGCTTTCTTT
>TRBV19|TRBD2|TRBJ2-5|-
CASSSIRMGTSGVKETQYF
TGTGCCAGTAGTAGTATTCGGATGGGGACTAGCGGGGTCAAAGAGACCCAGTACTTC
>TRBV24-1|-|TRBJ1-2|-
CATSDIRVGGYTF
TGTGCCACCAGTGATATCAGGGTCGGAGGCTACACCTTC
>TRBV19|TRBD2|TRBJ2-1|-
CASSSSGFYNEQFF
TGTGCCAGTAGTTCTAGCGGGTTCTACAATGAGCAGTTCTTC
>TRBV7-6|TRBD2|TRBJ2-3|-
CASSSDSGRTSTDTQYF
TGTGCCAGCAGCTCTGATAGCGGGAGGACTAGCACAGATACGCAGTATTTT
>TRBV20-1|-|TRBJ1-1|-
CSARQRAEAFF
TGCAGTGCTAGACAGCGCGCTGAAGCTTTCTTT
>TRBV30|-|TRBJ2-7|-
CAWSARVGVGIAYEQYF
TGTGCCTGGAGTGCCCGGGTGGGAGTCGGTATAGCCTACGAGCAGTACTTC
>TRBV6-6|TRBD2|TRBJ2-7|-
CASRPGTSGSYEQYF
TGTGCCAGCAGACCCGGGACTAGCGGCTCCTACGAGCAGTACTTC
>TRBV18|-|TRBJ1-1|-
CASSPRNTGLESTEAFF
TGTGCCAGCTCACCACGCAATACAGGGTTGGAGAGCACTGAAGCTTTCTTT
>TRBV30|TRBD1|TRBJ1-1|-
CAWTTSRDRGNLGTEAFF
TGTGCCTGGACTACGAGCAGGGACAGGGGGAATCTGGGCACTGAAGCTTTCTTT
>TRBV20-1|-|TRBJ2-7|-
CSARDSYEQYF
TGCAGTGCAAGAGACAGCTACGAGCAGTACTTC
>TRBV3-1/TRBV3-2|TRBD2|TRBJ2-5|once
CASRLSSGRMLETQYF
TGTGCCAGCAGACTCTCTAGCGGGAGGATGTTGGAGACCCAGTACTTC
>TRBV7-8|TRBD2|TRBJ2-5|-
CASSLVAGVSQETQYF
TGTGCCAGCAGCTTAGTTGCGGGAGTAAGTCAAGAGACCCAGTACTTC
>TRBV30|TRBD1|TRBJ1-6|-
CAWSPGQGARNSPLHF
TGTGCCTGGAGTCCGGGACAGGGGGCCAGGAATTCACCCCTCCACTTT
>TRBV5-1|TRBD2|TRBJ2-1|-
CASSLVASGGPYNEQFF
TGCGCCAGCAGCTTGGTAGCTAGCGGAGGCCCCTACAATGAGCAGTTCTTC